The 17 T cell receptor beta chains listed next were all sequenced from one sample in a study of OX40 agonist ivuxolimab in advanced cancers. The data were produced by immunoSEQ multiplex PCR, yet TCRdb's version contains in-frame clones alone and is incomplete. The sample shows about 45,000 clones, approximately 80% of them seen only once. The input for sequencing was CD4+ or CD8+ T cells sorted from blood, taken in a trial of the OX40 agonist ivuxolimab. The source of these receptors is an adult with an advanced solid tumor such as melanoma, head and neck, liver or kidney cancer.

The CDR3 loop is CASRGSTLPGYTF. CDR3 in DNA: TGTGCCAGCCGGGGATCGACCCTGCCCGGCTACACCTTC. V is TRBV6-1 and J is TRBJ1-2, with D hard to call. CDR1 and CDR2 from the germline V gene are MNHNS and SASEGT. CDR3 length: 13 residues. The V and J ends lost 8 bases and 8 bases respectively, with 18 bases between them.

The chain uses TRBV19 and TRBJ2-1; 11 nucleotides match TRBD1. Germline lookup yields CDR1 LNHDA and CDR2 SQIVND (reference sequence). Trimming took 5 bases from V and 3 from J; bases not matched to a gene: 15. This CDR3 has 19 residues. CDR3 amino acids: CASSLSGTGGARFYNEQFF. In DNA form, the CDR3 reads TGTGCCAGTAGTCTATCAGGGACAGGGGGAGCCCGTTTCTACAATGAGCAGTTCTTC.

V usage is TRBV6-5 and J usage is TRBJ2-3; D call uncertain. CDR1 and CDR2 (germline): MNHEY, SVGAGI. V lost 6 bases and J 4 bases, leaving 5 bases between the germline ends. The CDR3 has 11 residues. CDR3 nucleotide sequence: TGTGCCAGCAGCCTCTCAGATACGCAGTATTTT. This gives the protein CASSLSDTQYF.

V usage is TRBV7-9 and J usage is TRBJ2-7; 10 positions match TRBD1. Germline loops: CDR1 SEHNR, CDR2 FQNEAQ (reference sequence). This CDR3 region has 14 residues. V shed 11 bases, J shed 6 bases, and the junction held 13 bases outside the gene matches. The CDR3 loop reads CASNPTGGSFEQYF. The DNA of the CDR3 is TGTGCCTCCAACCCGACAGGGGGCAGTTTCGAGCAGTACTTC.

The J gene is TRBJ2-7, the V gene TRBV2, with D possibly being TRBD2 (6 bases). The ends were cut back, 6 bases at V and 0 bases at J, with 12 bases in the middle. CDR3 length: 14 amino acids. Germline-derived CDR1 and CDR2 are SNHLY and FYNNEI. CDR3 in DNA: TGTGCCAGCAGGGCGCAGGAGGGCTCCTACGAGCAGTACTTC. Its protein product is CASRAQEGSYEQYF.

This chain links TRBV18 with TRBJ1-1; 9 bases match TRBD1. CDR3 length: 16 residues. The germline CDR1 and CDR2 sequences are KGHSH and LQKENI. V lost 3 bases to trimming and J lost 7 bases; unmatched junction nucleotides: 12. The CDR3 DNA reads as TGTGCCAGCTCACCCTCACCATTACAGGGGGCGATTGAAGCTTTCTTT. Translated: CASSPSPLQGAIEAFF. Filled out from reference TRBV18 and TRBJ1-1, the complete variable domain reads NAGVMQNPRHLVRRRGQEARLRCSPMKGHSHVYWYRQLPEEGLKFMVYLQKENIIDESGMPKERFSAEFPKEGPSILRIQQVVRGDSAAYFCASSPSPLQGAIEAFFGQGTRLTVV.

The DNA for the CDR3 is TGTGCCAGCAGTGGGGAGTGGGAGCTCAACGTCCTGACTTTC. Translated, it gives CASSGEWELNVLTF. The rearrangement joins TRBV2 to TRBJ2-6; a weak D match, TRBD2 (5 bases). This CDR3 is 14 amino acids long. CDR1 is SNHLY and CDR2 is FYNNEI in the germline V gene. V lost 4 bases and J lost 9, with 13 bases in between.

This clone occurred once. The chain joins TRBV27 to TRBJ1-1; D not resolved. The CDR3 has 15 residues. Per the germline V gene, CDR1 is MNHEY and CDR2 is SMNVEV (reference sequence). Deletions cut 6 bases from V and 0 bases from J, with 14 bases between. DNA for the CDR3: TGTGCCAGCAGCCTACGCGTCGGGATGAACACTGAAGCTTTCTTT. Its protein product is CASSLRVGMNTEAFF.

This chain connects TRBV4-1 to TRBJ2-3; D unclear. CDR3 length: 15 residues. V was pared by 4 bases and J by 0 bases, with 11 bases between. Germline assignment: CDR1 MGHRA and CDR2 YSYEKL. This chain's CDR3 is CASSPSERSTDTQYF. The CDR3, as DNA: TGCGCCAGCAGCCCCTCCGAGCGAAGCACAGATACGCAGTATTTT.

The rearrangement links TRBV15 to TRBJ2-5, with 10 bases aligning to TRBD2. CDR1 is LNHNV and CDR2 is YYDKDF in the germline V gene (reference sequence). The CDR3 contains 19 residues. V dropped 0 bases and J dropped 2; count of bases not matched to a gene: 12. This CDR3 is CATSRDIKRSGRVQETQYF. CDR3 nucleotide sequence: TGTGCCACCAGCAGAGATATAAAAAGGAGCGGGAGGGTGCAAGAGACCCAGTACTTC.

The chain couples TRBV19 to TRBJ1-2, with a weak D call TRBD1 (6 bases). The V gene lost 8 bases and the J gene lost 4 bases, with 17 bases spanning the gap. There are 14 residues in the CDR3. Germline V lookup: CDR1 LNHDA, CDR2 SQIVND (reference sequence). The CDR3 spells CASAARRGSYGYTF. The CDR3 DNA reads TGTGCCAGTGCGGCCCGAAGGGGGAGCTATGGCTACACCTTC.

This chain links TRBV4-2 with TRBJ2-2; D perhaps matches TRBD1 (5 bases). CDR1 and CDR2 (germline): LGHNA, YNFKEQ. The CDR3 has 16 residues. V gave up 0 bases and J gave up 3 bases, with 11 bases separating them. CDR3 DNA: TGTGCCAGCAGCCAAGATAAGGGGATAGACACCGGGGAGCTGTTTTTT. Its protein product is CASSQDKGIDTGELFF.

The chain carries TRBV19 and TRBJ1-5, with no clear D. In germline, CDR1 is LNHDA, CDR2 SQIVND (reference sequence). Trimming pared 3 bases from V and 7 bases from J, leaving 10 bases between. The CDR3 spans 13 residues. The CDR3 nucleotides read TGTGCCAGTAGTATCCAGGTGTTGCAGCCCCAGCATTTT. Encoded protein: CASSIQVLQPQHF.

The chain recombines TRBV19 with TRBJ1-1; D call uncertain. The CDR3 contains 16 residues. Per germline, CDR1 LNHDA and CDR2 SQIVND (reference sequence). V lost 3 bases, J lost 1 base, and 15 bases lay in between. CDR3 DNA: TGTGCCAGTAGTATTGGGAATGGGTGGAGGAACACTGAAGCTTTCTTT. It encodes CASSIGNGWRNTEAFF.

The DNA for the CDR3 is TGCGCCAGCAGCTTGATCTCGGACGCTAATCAGCCCCAGCATTTT. As protein: CASSLISDANQPQHF. The V call is TRBV5-1, the J call TRBJ1-5; no firm D call. Germline-derived CDR1 and CDR2 are SGHRS and YFSETQ. V lost 1 base and J lost 4, with 12 bases in between. The CDR3 length is 15 residues. Combining the CDR3 with reference TRBV5-1 and TRBJ1-5 gives the whole variable domain KAGVTQTPRYLIKTRGQQVTLSCSPISGHRSVSWYQQTPGQGLQFLFEYFSETQRNKGNFPGRFSGRQFSNSRSEMNVSTLELGDSALYLCASSLISDANQPQHFGDGTRLSIL.

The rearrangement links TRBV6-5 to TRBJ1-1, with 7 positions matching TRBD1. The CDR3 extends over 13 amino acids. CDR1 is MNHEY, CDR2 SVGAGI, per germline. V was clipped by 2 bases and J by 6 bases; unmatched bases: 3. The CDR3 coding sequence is TGTGCCAGCAGTTACAGAGGACAGGCTGAAGCTTTCTTT. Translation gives CASSYRGQAEAFF.

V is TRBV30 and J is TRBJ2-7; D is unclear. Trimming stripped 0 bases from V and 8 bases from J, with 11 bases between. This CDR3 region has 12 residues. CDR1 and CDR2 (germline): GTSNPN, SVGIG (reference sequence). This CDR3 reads CAWSVQFQKQYF. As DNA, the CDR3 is TGTGCCTGGAGTGTACAGTTCCAAAAGCAGTACTTC.